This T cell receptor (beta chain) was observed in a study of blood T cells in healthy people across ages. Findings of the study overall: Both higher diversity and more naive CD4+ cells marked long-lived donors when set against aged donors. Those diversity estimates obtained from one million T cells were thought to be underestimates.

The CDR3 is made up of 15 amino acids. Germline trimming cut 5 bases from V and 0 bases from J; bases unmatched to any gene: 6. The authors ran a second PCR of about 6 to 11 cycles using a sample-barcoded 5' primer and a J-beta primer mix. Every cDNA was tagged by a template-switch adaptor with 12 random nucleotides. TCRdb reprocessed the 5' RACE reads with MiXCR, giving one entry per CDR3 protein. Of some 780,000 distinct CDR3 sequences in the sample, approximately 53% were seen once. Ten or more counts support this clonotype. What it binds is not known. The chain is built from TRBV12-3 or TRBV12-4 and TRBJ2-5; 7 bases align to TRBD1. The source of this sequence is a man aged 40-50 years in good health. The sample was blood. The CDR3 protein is CASSPGTVNQETQYF. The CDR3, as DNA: TGTGCCAGCAGTCCCGGGACAGTAAACCAAGAGACCCAGTACTTC.